This T cell receptor beta chain was sequenced for a study of Ad26.COV2.S vaccination and SARS-CoV-2 variants. Whole-study context: This donor came from the COV1001 trial of Ad26.COV2.S.

As regards this clone: Its target is unknown.

General observations from the study: Possibly, TCR breadth and depth analyses underestimated total T cell responses. The authors reported substantial breadth in spike-specific CD8+ and CD4+ T cell responses after vaccination.

Data came from immunoSEQ multiplex PCR; TCRdb stores just in-frame clones and leaves some out. Among 350,000 to 500,000 clones listed, about 90% were seen once. Germline CDR1 SGHVS, CDR2 FQNEAQ. The germline V and J ends were trimmed by 3 bases and 0 bases, with 18 bases remaining between them. The CDR3 loop spans 18 amino acids. This sample's treatment: roughly 20 received Ad26.COV2.S at low or high dose, single or two shots; roughly 5 received placebo; per-sample allocation not given. The samples date from day 63 after the first vaccine or placebo injection. This TCR derives from a person between 18 and 65 years old who received the Ad26.COV2.S COVID-19 vaccine or a placebo. The material was peripheral blood, obtained in a trial of Ad26.COV2.S vaccine versus placebo. This chain uses TRBV7-8 with TRBJ1-5; a weak D match, TRBD1 (5 bases). The CDR3: CASSLDIWVNYSNQPQHF. In DNA form, the CDR3 reads TGTGCCAGCAGCTTGGACATTTGGGTCAATTATAGCAATCAGCCCCAGCATTTT.